Here is one T cell receptor beta chain with its context. This specimen comes from a study of blood T cell repertoires in COVID-19. The wider study: The study drew acute and convalescent COVID-19 samples from the United States, Italy and Spain. In each case, the material was cDNA or gDNA derived from T cells, B-cell-depleted T cells, or PBMCs.

CDR1 is KGHSH, CDR2 LQKENI, per germline. The V gene lost 3 bases and the J gene lost 0 bases, with 5 bases spanning the gap. This CDR3 spans 13 amino acids. As originally analysed: Amplification of reference gene primers provided the estimated nucleated cell counts. Data came from immunoSEQ multiplex PCR; TCRdb stores just in-frame clones and leaves some out. The D gene and trimming were derived from the DNA, and the V and J assignments and clone size from that table. The sample holds approximately 30,000 clones, around 87% seen once. The chain employs TRBV18 and TRBJ1-2; D is unresolved. Sequencing used peripheral blood. The source is a human donor in a cohort sampled during active COVID-19. The CDR3 nucleotides are TGTGCCAGCTCACCCTTCCCTAACTATGGCTACACCTTC. Its protein is CASSPFPNYGYTF.